This T cell receptor beta chain originates from a study of cytotoxic CD8 clonotypes in ibrutinib-treated CLL. This CDR3 is 14 amino acids long. J lost 2 bases, V lost 5 bases, and 5 bases had no gene match. Germline CDR1 and CDR2: SEHNR and FQNEAQ (reference sequence). Assay: immunoSEQ multiplex PCR; the TCRdb copy retains only in-frame clones and omits some. This table has about 150,000 clones, 76% appearing once. This sequence joins TRBV7-9 and TRBJ2-7, with 8 bases lining up with TRBD2. Sequencing was performed on PBMCs, taken after 24 months of ibrutinib treatment. This TCR was sampled from a human donor with chronic lymphocytic leukemia. The CDR3 is CASSRTSRPYEQYF. The CDR3 bases are TGTGCCAGCAGCAGGACTAGCCGCCCCTACGAGCAGTACTTC.